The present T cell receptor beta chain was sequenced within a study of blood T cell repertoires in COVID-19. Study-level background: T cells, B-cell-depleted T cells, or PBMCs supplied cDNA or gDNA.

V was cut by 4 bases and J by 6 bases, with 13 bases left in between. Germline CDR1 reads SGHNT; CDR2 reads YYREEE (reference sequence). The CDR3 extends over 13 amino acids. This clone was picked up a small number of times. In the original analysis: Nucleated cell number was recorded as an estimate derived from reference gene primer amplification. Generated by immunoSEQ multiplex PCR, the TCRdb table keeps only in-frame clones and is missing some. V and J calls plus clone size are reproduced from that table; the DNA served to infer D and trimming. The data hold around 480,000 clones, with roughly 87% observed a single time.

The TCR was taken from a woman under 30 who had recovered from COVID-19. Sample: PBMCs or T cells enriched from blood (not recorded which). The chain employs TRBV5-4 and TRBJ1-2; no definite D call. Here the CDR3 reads CASSAPTIDGYTF. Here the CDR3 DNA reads TGTGCCAGCAGCGCACCTACGATCGATGGCTACACCTTC.